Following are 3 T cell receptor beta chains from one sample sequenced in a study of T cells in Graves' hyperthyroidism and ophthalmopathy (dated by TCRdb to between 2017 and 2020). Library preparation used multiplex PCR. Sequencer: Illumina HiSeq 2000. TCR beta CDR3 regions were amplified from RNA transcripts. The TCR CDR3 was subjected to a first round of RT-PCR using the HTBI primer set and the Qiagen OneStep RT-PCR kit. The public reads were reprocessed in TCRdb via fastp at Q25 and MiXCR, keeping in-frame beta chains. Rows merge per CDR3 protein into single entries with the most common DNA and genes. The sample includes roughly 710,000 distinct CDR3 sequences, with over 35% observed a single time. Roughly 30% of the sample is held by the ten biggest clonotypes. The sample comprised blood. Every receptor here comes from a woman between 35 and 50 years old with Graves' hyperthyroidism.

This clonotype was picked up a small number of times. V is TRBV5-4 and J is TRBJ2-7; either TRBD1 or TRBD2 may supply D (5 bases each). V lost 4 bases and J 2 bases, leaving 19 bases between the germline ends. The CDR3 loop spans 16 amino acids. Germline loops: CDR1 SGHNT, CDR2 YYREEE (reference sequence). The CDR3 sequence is CASSRSGTRATYEQYF. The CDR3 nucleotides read TGTGCCAGCAGCAGGTCCGGGACCCGGGCCACCTACGAGCAGTACTTC.

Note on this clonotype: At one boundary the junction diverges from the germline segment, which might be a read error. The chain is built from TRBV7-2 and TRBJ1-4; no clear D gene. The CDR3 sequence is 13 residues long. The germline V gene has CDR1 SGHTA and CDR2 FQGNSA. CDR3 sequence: CASSQVDTGKLFF. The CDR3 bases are TGCGCCAGCAGCCAAGTAGATACTGGAAAACTGTTTTTT.

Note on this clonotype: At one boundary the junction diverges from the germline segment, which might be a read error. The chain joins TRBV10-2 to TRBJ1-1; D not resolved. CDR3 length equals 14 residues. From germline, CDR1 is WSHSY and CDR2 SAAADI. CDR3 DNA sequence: TGTGCCAGCAGCCAAGCGGGCAGGCTCGAGGAAGCTTTCTTT. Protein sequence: CASSQAGRLEEAFF.